These 11 T cell receptor beta chains were all obtained from the same sample, sequenced in a study of CD8 T cells in Susac syndrome. Random hexamers were used to reverse transcribe 0.5 to 1 ug of RNA. One entry per CDR3 protein results from TCRdb running MiXCR on the immunoSEQ multiplex PCR reads. The table shows 92,000 or so distinct CDR3 sequences, with 95% to 96% occurring only once. Specimen: CD8+ T cells from PBMCs. These receptors all come from a human donor with Susac syndrome.

The chain carries TRBV5-1 and TRBJ2-7; TRBD1 matches 9 bases. V shed 0 bases, J shed 3 bases, and the junction held 4 bases outside the gene matches. The length of the CDR3 is 15 residues. Germline lookup yields CDR1 SGHRS and CDR2 YFSETQ. CDR3: CASSLDGDRVYEQYF. Written as DNA, the CDR3 is TGCGCCAGCAGCTTGGATGGGGACAGGGTCTACGAGCAGTACTTC.

V and J are TRBV28 and TRBJ1-5, with D possibly matching TRBD1 (5 bases). V was trimmed by 2 bases and J by 3 bases, leaving 8 bases between them. The germline CDR1 and CDR2 sequences are MDHEN and SYDVKM. The CDR3 spans 14 residues. In DNA, the CDR3 is TGTGCCAGCAGTTTAGGGGGAGTCAATCAGCCCCAGCATTTT. This gives the protein CASSLGGVNQPQHF.

This sequence joins TRBV12-3 or TRBV12-4 and TRBJ1-2, with D possibly being TRBD1 (5 bases). CDR3 size: 14 residues. Deletions cut 2 bases from V and 6 bases from J, with 13 bases between. The CDR3 region is CASSLLWDSNGYTF. The CDR3 DNA is TGTGCCAGCAGTTTACTCTGGGACTCCAATGGCTACACCTTC.

This clonotype is a singleton in its sample. The gene calls are TRBV19 and TRBJ1-2; TRBD1 aligns across 8 bases. This CDR3 is built from 14 residues. Germline CDR1 and CDR2: LNHDA and SQIVND (reference sequence). V lost 2 bases and J lost 4; bases outside the gene matches: 3. The CDR3 protein is CASSILGQAYGYTF. The CDR3 nucleotides are TGTGCCAGTAGTATACTGGGACAGGCCTATGGCTACACCTTC.

The chain recombines TRBV18 with TRBJ1-5; 9 bases match TRBD1. CDR1 is KGHSH, CDR2 LQKENI, per germline. CDR3 length: 18 amino acids. V lost 3 bases, J lost 3 bases, and 12 bases stayed unmatched. CDR3 in amino acids: CASSPGPEQGALNQPQHF. CDR3 DNA: TGTGCCAGCTCACCGGGACCCGAACAGGGGGCACTCAATCAGCCCCAGCATTTT.

The V gene is TRBV30, the J gene TRBJ2-7; D is ambiguous. CDR3 size: 14 residues. V lost 4 bases to trimming and J lost 4 bases, with 17 bases between them. Germline V gives CDR1 GTSNPN, CDR2 SVGIG (reference sequence). DNA for the CDR3: TGTGCCTGGAACGGCGGTGCCTCGTCTTACGAGCAGTACTTC. It encodes CAWNGGASSYEQYF.

The chain employs TRBV5-1 and TRBJ2-5; D not certain. Trimming took off 4 bases at V and 1 base at J, with 8 bases between the two ends. The germline V gene has CDR1 SGHRS and CDR2 YFSETQ. This CDR3 is built from 13 residues. The CDR3 nucleotides are TGCGCCAGCAGCCCCTCGGGCCAAGAGACCCAGTACTTC. Its translation is CASSPSGQETQYF.

J is TRBJ2-4 and V is TRBV6-2 or TRBV6-3; a possible D gene is TRBD1 (5 bases). The germline gives CDR1 MNHEY, CDR2 SVGEGT. The length of the CDR3 is 14 residues. Trimming shortened V by 6 bases and J by 7 bases, and 16 bases separated the two germline ends. As DNA, the CDR3 is TGTGCCAGCAGGCATGGTGGGGCCGTGAACATTCAGTACTTC. The encoded protein is CASRHGGAVNIQYF.

The rearrangement uses TRBV12-5 and TRBJ1-2; possible D gene TRBD1, 5 bases. V lost 4 bases to trimming and J lost 7 bases, with 10 bases between them. The V gene's germline CDR1 is LGHNT and CDR2 FRNRAP. This CDR3 region has 12 residues. Here the CDR3 DNA reads TGTGCTAGTGGTTCCAGGGAAAGTGGCTACACCTTC. Its protein is CASGSRESGYTF.

The chain couples TRBV5-4 to TRBJ1-4; 7 nucleotides agree with TRBD1. V was pared by 4 bases and J by 8 bases, with 8 bases of the junction left unmatched. The CDR3 is 14 amino acids. CDR1 and CDR2 from the germline V gene are SGHNT and YYREEE (reference sequence). The CDR3 protein is CASSQGQGEEKLFF. In nucleotides, the CDR3 is TGTGCCAGCAGCCAGGGGCAGGGGGAAGAAAAACTGTTTTTT.

CDR3 nucleotides: TGTGCCTCAGCCTCGGGGCCCGCAGGTACGCAGTATTTT. It translates to CASASGPAGTQYF. The chain couples TRBV9 to TRBJ2-3; D could derive from TRBD1 or TRBD2 (5 bases each). The CDR3 covers 13 residues. The V gene's germline CDR1 is SGDLS and CDR2 YYNGEE. Trimming took off 10 bases at V and 8 bases at J, with 20 bases between the two ends. Filled out from reference TRBV9 and TRBJ2-3, the complete variable domain reads DSGVTQTPKHLITATGQRVTLRCSPRSGDLSVYWYQQSLDQGLQFLIQYYNGEERAKGNILERFSAQQFPDLHSELNLSSLELGDSALYFCASASGPAGTQYFGPGTRLTVL.